These 31 T cell receptor beta chains were sequenced from one sample in a study of T cell responses to AZD1222 COVID-19 vaccine. Data came from immunoSEQ multiplex PCR; TCRdb stores just in-frame clones and leaves some out. The sample shows more than 95,000 clones, 85% to 90% of them seen only once. The specimen comprised peripheral blood, sampled on day 0 of AZD1222 vaccination. Every receptor here comes from an adult in good health.

This rearrangement joins TRBV11-2 to TRBJ2-5; tentative D call: TRBD1 (6 bases). From germline, CDR1 is SGHAT and CDR2 FQNNGV. The CDR3 has 17 amino acids. V lost 6 bases and J lost 5, with 25 bases in between. CDR3 sequence reads: CASSYILQTEQGETQYF. CDR3 in DNA: TGTGCCAGCAGTTATATCCTCCAGACAGAGCAGGGGGAGACCCAGTACTTC.

Concerning this clone: The sample has other DNA sequences that encode this CDR3 too. J is TRBJ1-5 and V is TRBV5-1; no firm D call. The CDR3 sequence is 14 residues long. The germline V gene encodes CDR1 SGHRS and CDR2 YFSETQ. V was clipped by 5 bases and J by 4 bases, with 13 bases between them. This chain's CDR3 is CASSAVGGNQPQHF. CDR3 DNA sequence: TGCGCCAGCAGTGCAGTCGGAGGGAATCAGCCCCAGCATTTT.

This rearrangement joins TRBV6-5 to TRBJ2-5; TRBD2 might be the D (6 bases). Per the germline V gene, CDR1 is MNHEY and CDR2 is SVGAGI. Trimming removed 6 bases from V and 7 bases from J, with 12 bases in between. The CDR3 spans 12 residues. The CDR3 region is CASSPRGTTQYF. DNA of the CDR3: TGTGCCAGCAGCCCCCGGGGGACGACCCAGTACTTC.

This clone was found a few times. This rearrangement joins TRBV2 to TRBJ1-5; D perhaps matches TRBD1 (6 bases). Germline V gives CDR1 SNHLY, CDR2 FYNNEI. Trimming took 7 bases from V and 6 from J, leaving 10 bases between them. This CDR3 spans 12 amino acids. The CDR3 nucleotides read TGTGCCAGCACCCCGGGGGCTCAGCCCCAGCATTTT. Translation gives CASTPGAQPQHF.

The chain has TRBV11-1 and TRBJ1-2; D is perhaps TRBD1 (6 bases). V lost 4 bases and J 3 bases, leaving 12 bases between the germline ends. Germline CDR1 SGHAT, CDR2 FQDESV (reference sequence). The CDR3 consists of 14 residues. CDR3 amino acids: CASSYTGSDYGYTF. In DNA, the CDR3 is TGTGCCAGCAGCTACACAGGGTCGGACTATGGCTACACCTTC.

The rearrangement joins TRBV7-7 to TRBJ2-5, with 10 positions matching TRBD1. Trimming cost V 5 bases and J 4 bases; bases outside gene matches: 4. CDR1 and CDR2 from the germline V gene are SSHAT and FNYEAQ (reference sequence). The CDR3 contains 14 residues. The CDR3 spells CASSQTGGAETQYF. Written as DNA, the CDR3 is TGTGCCAGCAGCCAGACAGGGGGCGCAGAGACCCAGTACTTC.

This chain links TRBV5-1 with TRBJ2-3; 8 bases agree with TRBD2. This CDR3 is built from 16 residues. The germline V gene has CDR1 SGHRS and CDR2 YFSETQ. J lost 3 bases, V lost 1 base, and 7 bases had no gene match. The CDR3 bases are TGCGCCAGCAGCTTGATTAGCGGGGTTGGGACAGATACGCAGTATTTT. Encoded protein: CASSLISGVGTDTQYF.

V and J are TRBV6-5 and TRBJ2-3, with a possible D match to TRBD2 (6 bases). Trimming left V 6 bases short and J 2 bases short, with 9 bases between. Per the germline V gene, CDR1 is MNHEY and CDR2 is SVGAGI. This CDR3 has 13 residues. CDR3 amino acids: CASSPGVTDTQYF. The DNA for the CDR3 is TGTGCCAGCAGCCCGGGGGTCACAGATACGCAGTATTTT.

This clone was observed once. V gene TRBV2 combines with J gene TRBJ1-5, with D maybe TRBD1 (5 bases). Germline CDR1 and CDR2: SNHLY and FYNNEI. The CDR3 has 14 residues. V gave up 5 bases and J gave up 6 bases, with 14 bases separating them. Written as DNA, the CDR3 is TGTGCCAGCAGTCTCGGGGGGTGGGGTCAGCCCCAGCATTTT. It specifies CASSLGGWGQPQHF.

This clone was detected only once. The chain is built from TRBV3-1 (or the pseudogene TRBV3-2) and TRBJ2-3; a weak D match, TRBD1 (6 bases). The CDR3 runs 14 residues. The germline V gene has CDR1 LGHDT and CDR2 YNNKEL (reference sequence). V shed 3 bases and J shed 3 bases, with 10 bases lying between them. CDR3 amino acids: CASSQLQGTDTQYF. CDR3 DNA sequence: TGTGCCAGCAGCCAGTTACAGGGAACAGATACGCAGTATTTT.

This chain's CDR3 is CASSLTGDYGYTF. The CDR3, as DNA: TGTGCCAGCAGTTTAACAGGGGACTATGGCTACACCTTC. The rearrangement uses TRBV12-3 or TRBV12-4 and TRBJ1-2; TRBD1 matches 7 bases. This CDR3 has 13 residues. V lost 2 bases and J lost 3; bases outside the gene matches: 0.

This chain uses TRBV6-5 with TRBJ1-4; 9 bases are shared with TRBD1. CDR3 length equals 14 residues. The germline V gene encodes CDR1 MNHEY and CDR2 SVGAGI. Losses at the gene ends were 6 bases for V and 7 bases for J; bases not matched to a gene: 6. CDR3 sequence (DNA): TGTGCCAGCAGCCCACAGGGGGCGAGTGAAAAACTGTTTTTT. Its translation: CASSPQGASEKLFF.

The gene calls are TRBV10-3 and TRBJ2-7; no clear D gene. This CDR3 has 13 residues. Looked up from germline, CDR1 is ENHRY and CDR2 is SYGVKD. Deletions cut 0 bases from V and 4 bases from J, with 7 bases between. This chain's CDR3 is CAISESGLYEQYF. DNA for the CDR3: TGTGCCATCAGTGAGTCAGGGTTATACGAGCAGTACTTC.

This clone occurred once. The V call is TRBV19, the J call TRBJ2-3, with D possibly matching TRBD1 (8 bases). V lost 6 bases to trimming and J lost 3 bases, with 16 bases between them. The germline V gene encodes CDR1 LNHDA and CDR2 SQIVND (reference sequence). The CDR3 runs 15 residues. CDR3 sequence: CASRLDRGGTDTQYF. DNA for the CDR3: TGTGCCAGTAGATTAGACAGGGGAGGGACAGATACGCAGTATTTT.

The J gene is TRBJ1-3, the V gene TRBV6-1; D is uncertain. CDR1 MNHNS and CDR2 SASEGT come from the germline V gene. The V gene lost 0 bases and the J gene lost 2 bases, with 14 bases spanning the gap. The CDR3 spans 17 residues. The DNA for the CDR3 is TGTGCCAGCAGTGAAGCGCGCGGCCCGTTAGCTGGAAACACCATATATTTT. Protein: CASSEARGPLAGNTIYF.

This rearrangement joins TRBV5-1 to TRBJ1-2; D gene ambiguous. Trimming cost V 4 bases and J 6 bases, with 13 bases left between them. Germline CDR1 SGHRS, CDR2 YFSETQ. The CDR3 runs 13 residues. CDR3 amino acids: CASSITGGDGYTF. In DNA, the CDR3 is TGCGCCAGCAGCATAACGGGAGGTGATGGCTACACCTTC.

The CDR3 is CASSVSRGGYTF. CDR3 sequence (DNA): TGTGCCAGCAGTGTCTCCCGGGGTGGCTACACCTTC. The rearrangement uses TRBV2 and TRBJ1-2; D is unclear. There are 12 residues in the CDR3. Deletions cut 4 bases from V and 7 bases from J, with 10 bases between. Germline V gives CDR1 SNHLY, CDR2 FYNNEI.

The chain links TRBV11-2 to TRBJ2-7, with a tentative D call TRBD2 (6 bases). Trimming took 3 bases from V and 9 from J, leaving 18 bases between them. The CDR3 runs to 14 residues. Germline V gives CDR1 SGHAT, CDR2 FQNNGV. CDR3 nucleotide sequence: TGTGCCAGCAGCTTGGAGGGAGGAGGGCTGGTGCAGTACTTC. Amino acids: CASSLEGGGLVQYF.

The genes are TRBV4-1 and TRBJ2-3; no definite D call. The V and J ends lost 3 bases and 5 bases respectively, with 9 bases between them. The CDR3 sequence is 13 residues long. Germline assignment: CDR1 MGHRA and CDR2 YSYEKL. Here the CDR3 DNA reads TGCGCCAGCAGCCAGGGATCGGTAGATACGCAGTATTTT. Its protein is CASSQGSVDTQYF.

The V gene is TRBV19, the J gene TRBJ2-2; D uncertain. In germline, CDR1 is LNHDA, CDR2 SQIVND (reference sequence). Deletions cut 3 bases from V and 7 bases from J, with 9 bases between. The CDR3 has 13 amino acids. CDR3: CASSISAGGELFF. As DNA, the CDR3 is TGTGCCAGTAGTATCTCAGCAGGCGGGGAGCTGTTTTTT.

V and J are TRBV9 and TRBJ1-1, with TRBD1 identical over 7 bases. Looked up from germline, CDR1 is SGDLS and CDR2 is YYNGEE. There are 16 residues in the CDR3. The V gene end was trimmed by 0 bases and the J gene end by 0 bases; junction bases not matched to a gene: 5. CDR3 region: CASSVEYRGMNTEAFF. The CDR3 DNA sequence: TGTGCCAGCAGCGTAGAATACAGGGGCATGAACACTGAAGCTTTCTTT. Drawing the rest from reference TRBV9 and TRBJ1-1, the complete variable domain is DSGVTQTPKHLITATGQRVTLRCSPRSGDLSVYWYQQSLDQGLQFLIQYYNGEERAKGNILERFSAQQFPDLHSELNLSSLELGDSALYFCASSVEYRGMNTEAFFGQGTRLTVV.

This clone has a single count. The chain couples TRBV10-3 to TRBJ2-3; 7 bases map to TRBD2. V shed 2 bases, J shed 5 bases, and the junction held 4 bases outside the gene matches. The CDR3 loop spans 14 amino acids. The germline V gene encodes CDR1 ENHRY and CDR2 SYGVKD. The CDR3 DNA reads as TGTGCCATCAGTGAGCCTAGCGGTCAAGATACGCAGTATTTT. Protein product: CAISEPSGQDTQYF.

This clone showed up just once. The chain uses TRBV6-5 and TRBJ2-3; D gene ambiguous. From germline, CDR1 is MNHEY and CDR2 SVGAGI. The CDR3 has 12 amino acids. V lost 2 bases, J lost 6 bases, and 6 bases lay in between. DNA for the CDR3: TGTGCCAGCAGTTACCCCCCGGATACGCAGTATTTT. The encoded protein is CASSYPPDTQYF.

The chain carries TRBV5-5 and TRBJ2-3; 10 bases are a match to TRBD2. V lost 5 bases, J lost 2 bases, and 8 bases stayed unmatched. This CDR3 region has 16 residues. CDR1 is SGHKS and CDR2 is YYEKEE in the germline V gene (reference sequence). CDR3 residues: CASRSGLAPSTDTQYF. The CDR3 coding sequence is TGTGCCAGCAGATCGGGACTAGCGCCTTCCACAGATACGCAGTATTTT.

The genes are TRBV6-6 and TRBJ2-7; possibly TRBD1 for D (6 bases). In germline, CDR1 is MNHNY, CDR2 SVGAGI (reference sequence). The length of the CDR3 is 14 residues. V lost 2 bases to trimming and J lost 4 bases, with 12 bases between them. The CDR3 loop reads CASSYGGQKYEQYF. As DNA, the CDR3 is TGTGCCAGCAGTTACGGCGGACAGAAATACGAGCAGTACTTC.

This chain links TRBV3-1 (or the pseudogene TRBV3-2) with TRBJ1-1, with D possibly being TRBD1 (5 bases). The CDR3 is made up of 14 amino acids. V lost 4 bases and J lost 1, with 10 bases in between. CDR1 and CDR2 from the germline V gene are LGHDT and YNNKEL (reference sequence). In DNA form, the CDR3 reads TGTGCCAGCAGCCTCGGGGGGGGGAACACTGAAGCTTTCTTT. It yields the protein CASSLGGGNTEAFF.

The CDR3 loop is CASSLAGSTGELFF. CDR3 coding DNA: TGTGCCAGCAGTTTGGCTGGGTCCACCGGGGAGCTGTTTTTT. The gene calls are TRBV27 and TRBJ2-2, with unresolved D. V lost 3 bases and J lost 4, with 9 bases in between. Germline assignment: CDR1 MNHEY and CDR2 SMNVEV (reference sequence). CDR3 size: 14 residues.

CDR3: CASSESDRVVETQYF. In DNA, the CDR3 is TGTGCCAGCAGTGAATCGGACAGGGTAGTTGAGACCCAGTACTTC. V gene TRBV25-1 combines with J gene TRBJ2-5; TRBD1 aligns across 8 bases. Germline V CDR1 and CDR2: MGHDK, SYGVNS. V shed 1 base, J shed 5 bases, and the junction held 6 bases outside the gene matches. The CDR3 is 15 residues long.

The gene calls are TRBV7-2 and TRBJ2-7; the D is unclear. There are 12 residues in the CDR3. Trimming shortened V by 1 base and J by 8 bases, and 9 bases separated the two germline ends. Germline assignment: CDR1 SGHTA and CDR2 FQGNSA. The CDR3 protein is CASSLEVAKQYF. The DNA for the CDR3 is TGTGCCAGCAGCTTAGAGGTAGCCAAGCAGTACTTC.

This chain links TRBV6-5 with TRBJ2-7, with a possible D match to TRBD1 (5 bases). CDR1 and CDR2 from the germline V gene are MNHEY and SVGAGI. CDR3 length equals 15 residues. With 6 bases removed from V and 0 bases from J, the gap between germline ends came to 15 bases. The CDR3 here is CASSRTGVFSYEQYF. In nucleotides, the CDR3 is TGTGCCAGCAGCCGTACAGGCGTCTTCTCCTACGAGCAGTACTTC.

V is TRBV7-6 and J is TRBJ1-6, with 7 bases aligning to TRBD1. With 2 bases clipped from V and 8 bases from J, the junction kept 6 bases outside the gene matches. From germline, CDR1 is SGHVS and CDR2 FNYEAQ. The CDR3 sequence is 15 residues long. The CDR3 here is CASSLNRGMDSPLHF. The CDR3 DNA reads as TGTGCCAGCAGCTTAAACAGGGGTATGGATTCACCCCTCCACTTT.